This entry is about one T cell receptor beta chain. The sample comes from a study of blood T cell repertoires in COVID-19. Study-wide background: The origin of the acute and convalescent COVID-19 samples was the United States, Italy and Spain.

Categorization into cohorts depended on clinical history that participants reported. Symptom resolution, clearance, or two negative PCRs marked donors in Cohort 3 as recovered. V was clipped by 7 bases and J by 10 bases, with 23 bases between them. Germline V gene data show CDR1 as LNHDA and CDR2 as SQIVND (reference sequence). CDR3 length equals 15 residues. Data came from immunoSEQ multiplex PCR; TCRdb stores just in-frame clones and leaves some out. The sample has just over 300,000 clones, 75% to 90% seen once; the top ten hold approximately 9.4%. Material: PBMCs or T cells enriched from blood (not recorded which). The sequence derives from a woman between 35 and 50 years old who had recovered from COVID-19. This chain connects TRBV19 to TRBJ2-1; weak D call: TRBD2 (5 bases). The CDR3 nucleotides are TGTGCCAGTACCCCGGTTAGCGCCCTCCGTGGGGAGCAGTTCTTC. Translated: CASTPVSALRGEQFF.